This TCR beta chain was documented in a study of metastatic and nonmetastatic thyroid tumors. On the study more broadly: The study looked at repertoires side by side in blood and in tumor or nodule tissue from malignant and benign thyroid patients. Study-wide findings and caveats: Within blood and tumor, benign nodules reportedly had significantly lower TCR beta diversity than malignant thyroid tumors did.

In the study's own analysis: The study built a papillary thyroid cancer distant-metastasis classifier from CDR3 differences across clinicopathological groups. From the PCR reads, TCRdb re-called clones with MiXCR. The V and J calls reflect TCRdb's pipeline rather than the authors' work. The sample has fewer than 20,000 clones; 25% to 30% are singletons. The CDR3 loop spans 12 amino acids. Trimming shortened V by 1 base and J by 6 bases, and 5 bases separated the two germline ends. The germline gives CDR1 SGHTA, CDR2 FQGNSA. This clone was recorded many times. The antigen remains undetermined. Thyroid surgery was preceded by no treatment in any patient.

The clonotype was recovered from a female donor with papillary thyroid cancer or a benign thyroid nodule (not recorded which). Some clones in this sample may be carry-over from other donors' samples. Material for sequencing was tumor tissue. V gene TRBV7-2 combines with J gene TRBJ2-3; D not resolved. CDR3: CASSLDLDTQYF. The DNA of the CDR3 is TGTGCCAGCAGCTTAGATTTGGATACGCAGTATTTT.